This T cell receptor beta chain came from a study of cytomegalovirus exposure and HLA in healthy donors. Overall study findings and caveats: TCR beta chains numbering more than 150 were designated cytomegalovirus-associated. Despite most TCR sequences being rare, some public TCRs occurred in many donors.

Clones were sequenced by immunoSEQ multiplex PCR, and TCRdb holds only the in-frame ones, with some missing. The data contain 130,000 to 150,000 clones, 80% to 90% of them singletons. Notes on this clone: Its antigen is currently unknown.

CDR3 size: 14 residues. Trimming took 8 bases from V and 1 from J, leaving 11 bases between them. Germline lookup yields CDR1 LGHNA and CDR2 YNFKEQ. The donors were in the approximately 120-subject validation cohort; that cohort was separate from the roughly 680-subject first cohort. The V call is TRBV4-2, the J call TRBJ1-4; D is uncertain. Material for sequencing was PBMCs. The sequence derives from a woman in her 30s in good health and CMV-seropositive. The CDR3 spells CASRTAGTNEKLFF. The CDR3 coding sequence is TGTGCCAGCCGTACGGCAGGAACTAATGAAAAACTGTTTTTT.